This T cell receptor beta chain originates from a study of early T cells in non-severe SARS-CoV-2 infection. Study-level information: RNA in bulk from unsorted whole blood was sequenced, and chains were unpaired.

This clonotype was recorded at least ten times. Its antigen is still unknown. V shed 1 base, J shed 0 bases, and the junction held 2 bases outside the gene matches. CDR1 and CDR2 from the germline V gene are MGHRA and YSYEKL. The CDR3 length is 15 residues. Attached unique molecular identifiers marked individual cDNA molecules. Each CDR3 protein gets one entry after TCRdb re-called the 5' RACE reads with MiXCR. The sample records just under 60,000 distinct CDR3 sequences, 6% to 8.5% being singletons. Whole-study results and caveats: Private and CD4 specificities were missed by VDJdb matching, which favored anti-spike CD8 responses.

Sequenced: whole blood. The chain combines TRBV4-1 with TRBJ1-1, with 7 nucleotides matching TRBD1. The clonotype was recovered from an adult who was a healthcare worker with PCR-confirmed SARS-CoV-2 infection or an uninfected control (not recorded which). The CDR3 loop is CASSQVGQMNTEAFF. For the CDR3, the DNA is TGCGCCAGCAGCCAAGTGGGACAGATGAACACTGAAGCTTTCTTT.